This note documents a single T cell receptor beta chain sequence. Profiling relied on immunoSEQ multiplex PCR, and the TCRdb table lists in-frame clones only, not all of them. The profile shows 300,000 to 450,000 clones, around 87% of them singletons. This specimen comes from a study of blood T cell repertoires in COVID-19. Study details: T cells, B-cell-depleted T cells, or PBMCs supplied cDNA or gDNA.

The CDR3 spans 14 residues. V was shortened by 6 bases and J by 0 bases, with 9 bases between the two germline ends. Germline CDR1 is MNHNY and CDR2 is SVGAGI (reference sequence). In Cohort 3, a recovered donor had either two negative PCRs, clearance, or symptom resolution. The clonotype originates from a man in his thirties or forties who had recovered from COVID-19. Sequenced input: PBMCs or T cells enriched from blood (not recorded which). The V and J genes are TRBV6-6 and TRBJ2-4; D is perhaps TRBD1 (5 bases). The CDR3 DNA reads TGTGCCAGCAGATCGACAGTAGCCAAAAACATTCAGTACTTC. Encoded protein: CASRSTVAKNIQYF.